The clone carrying this T cell receptor (beta chain) showed up just a few times. Its target is not known. The sample originates from a study of T cell repertoires in cytomegalovirus infection. Study summary: CMV epitopes, recently identified HLA-C-restricted and well-studied HLA-B-restricted, were used.

Study-level findings and limits: There were HLA-C-restricted CMV-specific TCR beta clonotypes dominating the ex vivo response.

MiXCR was run by TCRdb on the reads, yielding one entry per CDR3 protein. The data show some 270,000 distinct CDR3 sequences, with around 20% seen just once and roughly 19% held by the top ten. The sequence was collected from a human donor in good health (CMV status not recorded). Some clones in this sample may be carry-over from other donors' samples. Sequencing was performed on cultured PBMCs, taken from culture after CMV antigen stimulation.

This CDR3 reads CASSLPPGQSNTEAFF. CDR3 nucleotide sequence: TGTGCCAGCAGTTTACCCCCAGGACAGTCGAACACTGAAGCTTTCTTT. The chain links TRBV27 to TRBJ1-1, with D maybe TRBD1 (6 bases). The CDR3 totals 16 residues. Germline CDR1 MNHEY, CDR2 SMNVEV (reference sequence). Trimming shortened V by 2 bases and J by 1 base, and 14 bases separated the two germline ends.